This T cell receptor (beta chain) was observed in a study of regulatory T cells in long-lasting Graves disease. General study results and limits: The study found lower TCR diversity in persistent Graves' patients than in newly diagnosed ones. Persistent patients had a count of shared public clonotypes (approximately 3,000) that exceeded that of new patients (around 960). TRBV28, TRBJ1-2 and TRBJ2-5 were segments that persistent disease favored.

Described time point: persistent/refractory GD, antithyroid drugs over 5 years with positive TRAb. The TCR library was prepared using RNA isolated from PBMCs. Germline values: CDR1 DFQATT, CDR2 SNEGSKA (reference sequence). This CDR3 spans 13 amino acids. Trimming stripped 7 bases from V and 0 bases from J, with 13 bases between. This clonotype was counted many times. Its antigen is not identified. Combining iRepertoire HTBI primers with Arm-PCR of CDR3 regions, the authors built TCR beta libraries. MiXCR was run by TCRdb on the multiplex PCR reads, yielding one entry per CDR3 protein. Counted here are about 290,000 distinct CDR3 sequences, 22% occurring once; the ten biggest clones make up about 56%.

Sample: peripheral blood mononuclear cells (PBMCs), taken when the disease was refractory, from a patient treated with antithyroid drugs. The clonotype originates from a female donor with Graves disease. The V gene is TRBV20-1, the J gene TRBJ2-7, with D possibly being TRBD1 or TRBD2 (5 bases each). The CDR3 reads CSVEGDPSYEQYF. The CDR3 coding sequence is TGCAGTGTCGAAGGGGACCCCTCCTACGAGCAGTACTTC.